The subject of this entry is one TCR beta chain. The data stem from a study of shared clonotypes between healthy human individuals. The V and J ends lost 4 bases and 7 bases respectively, with 19 bases between them. Germline CDR1 SGHAT, CDR2 FQDESV (reference sequence). The CDR3 spans 15 residues. Sequencing used immunoSEQ multiplex PCR; TCRdb keeps in-frame clones, though not all of them. The sample consists of around 510,000 clones, 95% to 97% of them appearing once. The rearrangement links TRBV11-1 to TRBJ2-5; D is possibly TRBD2 (6 bases). The source of this sequence is a woman aged 30 to 39 in good health. The sequencing sample was made of naive CD4+ T cells sorted from blood. Subset denoted: CD45RA+ positively selected. The CDR3 nucleotides read TGTGCCAGCAGCTCGGAGGGTGGGCTAAGTGGGACCCAGTACTTC. This gives the protein CASSSEGGLSGTQYF.